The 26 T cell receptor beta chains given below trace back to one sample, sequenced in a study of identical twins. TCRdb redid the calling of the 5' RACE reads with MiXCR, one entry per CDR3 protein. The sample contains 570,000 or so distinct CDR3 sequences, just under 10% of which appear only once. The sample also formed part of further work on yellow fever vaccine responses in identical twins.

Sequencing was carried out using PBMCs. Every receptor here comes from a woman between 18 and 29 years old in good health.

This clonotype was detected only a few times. The CDR3 DNA is TGCGCCAGCAGCCAAGAGGGGAGGGAGCTGTTTTTT. Encoded protein: CASSQEGRELFF. J is TRBJ2-2 and V is TRBV4-3; D is unclear. V gave up 0 bases and J gave up 9 bases, with 5 bases separating them. Germline CDR1 reads LGHNA; CDR2 reads YSLEER. This CDR3 comprises 12 residues.

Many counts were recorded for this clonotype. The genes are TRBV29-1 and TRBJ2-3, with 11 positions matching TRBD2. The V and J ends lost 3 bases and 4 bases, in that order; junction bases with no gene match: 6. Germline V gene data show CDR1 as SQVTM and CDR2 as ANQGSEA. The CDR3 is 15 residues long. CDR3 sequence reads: CSVDSGGDLADTQYF. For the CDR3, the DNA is TGCAGCGTTGATAGCGGGGGGGACCTCGCAGATACGCAGTATTTT.

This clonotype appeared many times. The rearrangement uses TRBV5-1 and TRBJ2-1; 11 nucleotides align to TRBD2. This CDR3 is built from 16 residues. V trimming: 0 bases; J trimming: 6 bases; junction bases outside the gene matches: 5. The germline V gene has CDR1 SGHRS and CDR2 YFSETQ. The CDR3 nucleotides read TGCGCCAGCAGCTTGGCTAGCGGGAGGAGCGCCAATGAGCAGTTCTTC. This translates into CASSLASGRSANEQFF.

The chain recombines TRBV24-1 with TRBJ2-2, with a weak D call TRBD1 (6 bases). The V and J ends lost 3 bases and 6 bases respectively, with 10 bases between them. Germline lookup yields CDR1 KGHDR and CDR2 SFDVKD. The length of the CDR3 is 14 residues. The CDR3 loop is CATSDPDRAGELFF. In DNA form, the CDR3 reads TGTGCCACCAGTGATCCGGACAGAGCCGGGGAGCTGTTTTTT.

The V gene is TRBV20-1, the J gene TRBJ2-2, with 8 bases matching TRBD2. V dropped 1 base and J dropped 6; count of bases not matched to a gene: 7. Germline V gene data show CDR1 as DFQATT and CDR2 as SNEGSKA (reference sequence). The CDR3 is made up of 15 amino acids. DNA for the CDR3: TGCAGTGCTAGAGGGGGACTAGGCCTTTCCGGGGAGCTGTTTTTT. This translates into CSARGGLGLSGELFF.

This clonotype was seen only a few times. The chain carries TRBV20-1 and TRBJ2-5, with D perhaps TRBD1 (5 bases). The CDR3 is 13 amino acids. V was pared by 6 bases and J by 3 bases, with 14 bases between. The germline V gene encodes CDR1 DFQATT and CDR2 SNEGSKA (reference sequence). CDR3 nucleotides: TGCAGTGCGATCGCGACAGTCGAAGAGACCCAGTACTTC. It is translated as CSAIATVEETQYF.

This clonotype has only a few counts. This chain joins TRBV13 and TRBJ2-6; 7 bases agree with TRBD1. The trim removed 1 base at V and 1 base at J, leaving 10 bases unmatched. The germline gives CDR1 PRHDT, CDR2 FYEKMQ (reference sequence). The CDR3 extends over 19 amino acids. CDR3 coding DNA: TGTGCCAGCAGCTTAGAGGTGGGACAGAGATTTTCTGGGGCCAACGTCCTGACTTTC. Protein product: CASSLEVGQRFSGANVLTF.

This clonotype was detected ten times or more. CDR3 coding DNA: TGTGCCAGCAGCAAATGGAGGACAGTATTCTCCTACGAGCAGTACTTC. It specifies CASSKWRTVFSYEQYF. This chain joins TRBV21-1 and TRBJ2-7; the D call TRBD1 from the table was never checked on the DNA. TRBV21-1 is a documented pseudogene. This CDR3 has 16 residues.

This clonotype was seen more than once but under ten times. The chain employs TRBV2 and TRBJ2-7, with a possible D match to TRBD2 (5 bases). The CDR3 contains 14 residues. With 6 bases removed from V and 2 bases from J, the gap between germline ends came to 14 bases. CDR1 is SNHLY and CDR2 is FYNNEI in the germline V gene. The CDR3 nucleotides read TGTGCCAGCAGGAGGGTGACAAACGCCTACGAGCAGTACTTC. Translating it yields CASRRVTNAYEQYF.

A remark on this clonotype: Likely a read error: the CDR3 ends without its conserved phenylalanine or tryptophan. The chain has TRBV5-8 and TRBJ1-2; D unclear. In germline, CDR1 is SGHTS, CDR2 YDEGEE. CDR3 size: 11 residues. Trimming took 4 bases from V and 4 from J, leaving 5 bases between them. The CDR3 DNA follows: TGTGCCAGCAGCCTTCCCTATGGCTACACCGTC. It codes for CASSLPYGYTV.

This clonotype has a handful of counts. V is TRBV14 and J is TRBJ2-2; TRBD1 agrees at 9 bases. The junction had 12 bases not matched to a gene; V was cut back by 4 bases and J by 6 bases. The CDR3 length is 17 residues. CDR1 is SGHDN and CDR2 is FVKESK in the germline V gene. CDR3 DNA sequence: TGTGCCAGCAGCCCACCTGACAGGGGGAAGGTCGCCGGGGAGCTGTTTTTT. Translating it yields CASSPPDRGKVAGELFF. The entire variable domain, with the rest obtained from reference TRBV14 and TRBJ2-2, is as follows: EAGVTQFPSHSVIEKGQTVTLRCDPISGHDNLYWYRRVMGKEIKFLLHFVKESKQDESGMPNNRFLAERTGGTYSTLKVQPAELEDSGVYFCASSPPDRGKVAGELFFGEGSRLTVL.

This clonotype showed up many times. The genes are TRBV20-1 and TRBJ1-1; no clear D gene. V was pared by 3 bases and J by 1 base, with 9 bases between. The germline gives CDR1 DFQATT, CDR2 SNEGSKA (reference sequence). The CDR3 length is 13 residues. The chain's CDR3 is CSASSQRNTEAFF. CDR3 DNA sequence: TGCAGTGCTAGTAGTCAGAGGAACACTGAAGCTTTCTTT.

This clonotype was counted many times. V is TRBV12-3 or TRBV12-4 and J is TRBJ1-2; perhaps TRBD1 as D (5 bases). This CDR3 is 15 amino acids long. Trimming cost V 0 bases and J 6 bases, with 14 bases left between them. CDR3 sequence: CASSLAVGRDNGYTF. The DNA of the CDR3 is TGTGCCAGCAGTTTAGCGGTGGGCAGGGATAATGGCTACACCTTC.

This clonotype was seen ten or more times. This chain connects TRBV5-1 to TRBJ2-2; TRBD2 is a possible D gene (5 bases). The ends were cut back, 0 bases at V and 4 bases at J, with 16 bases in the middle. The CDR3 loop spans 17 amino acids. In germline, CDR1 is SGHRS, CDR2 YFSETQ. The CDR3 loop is CASSLGGPAPSTGELFF. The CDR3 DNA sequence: TGCGCCAGCAGCTTGGGAGGGCCAGCCCCGAGCACCGGGGAGCTGTTTTTT.

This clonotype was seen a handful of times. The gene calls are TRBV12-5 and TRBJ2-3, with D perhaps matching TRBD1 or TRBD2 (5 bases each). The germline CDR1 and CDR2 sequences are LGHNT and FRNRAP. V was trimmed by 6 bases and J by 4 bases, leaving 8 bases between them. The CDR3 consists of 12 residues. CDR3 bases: TGTGCTAGTGGGATGGGGGCAGATACGCAGTATTTT. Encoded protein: CASGMGADTQYF.

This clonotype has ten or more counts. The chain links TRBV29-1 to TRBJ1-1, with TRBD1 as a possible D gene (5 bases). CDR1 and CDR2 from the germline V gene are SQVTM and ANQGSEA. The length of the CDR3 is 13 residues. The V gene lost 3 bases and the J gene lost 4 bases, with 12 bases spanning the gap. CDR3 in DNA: TGCAGCGTTGATCAGGGTTCGGGCACTGAAGCTTTCTTT. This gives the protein CSVDQGSGTEAFF.

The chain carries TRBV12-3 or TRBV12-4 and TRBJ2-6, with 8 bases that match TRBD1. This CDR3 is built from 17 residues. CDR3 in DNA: TGTACCATCAGCTGGACAGGGTTAGGCTCTGGGGCCAACGTCCTGACTTTC. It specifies CTISWTGLGSGANVLTF.

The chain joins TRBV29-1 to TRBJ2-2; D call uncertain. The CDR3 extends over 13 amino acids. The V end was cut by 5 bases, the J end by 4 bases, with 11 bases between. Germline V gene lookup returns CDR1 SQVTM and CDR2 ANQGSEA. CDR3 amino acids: CSVSLRLTGELFF. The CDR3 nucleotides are TGCAGCGTTTCCCTCAGACTCACCGGGGAGCTGTTTTTT.

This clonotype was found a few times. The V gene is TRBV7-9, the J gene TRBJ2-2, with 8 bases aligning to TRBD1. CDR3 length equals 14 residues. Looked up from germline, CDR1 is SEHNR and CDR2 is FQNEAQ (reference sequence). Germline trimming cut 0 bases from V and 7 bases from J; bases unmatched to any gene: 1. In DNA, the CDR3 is TGTGCCAGCAGCTTAGCTGGGACAGGCGGGGAGCTGTTTTTT. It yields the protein CASSLAGTGGELFF.

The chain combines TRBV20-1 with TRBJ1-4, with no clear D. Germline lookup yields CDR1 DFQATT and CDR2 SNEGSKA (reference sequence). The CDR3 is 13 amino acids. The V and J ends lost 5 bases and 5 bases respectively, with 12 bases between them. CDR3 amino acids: CSAGAAVNEKLFF. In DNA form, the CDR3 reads TGCAGTGCTGGCGCGGCGGTGAATGAAAAACTGTTTTTT.

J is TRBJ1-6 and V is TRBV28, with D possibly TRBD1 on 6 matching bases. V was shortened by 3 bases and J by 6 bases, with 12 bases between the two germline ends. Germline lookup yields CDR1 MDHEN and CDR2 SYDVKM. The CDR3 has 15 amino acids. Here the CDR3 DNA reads TGTGCCAGCAGTTTTACACAAGGGGGTAATTCACCCCTCCACTTT. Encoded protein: CASSFTQGGNSPLHF. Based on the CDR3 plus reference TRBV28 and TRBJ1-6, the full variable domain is DVKVTQSSRYLVKRTGEKVFLECVQDMDHENMFWYRQDPGLGLRLIYFSYDVKMKEKGDIPEGYSVSREKKERFSLILESASTNQTSMYLCASSFTQGGNSPLHFGNGTRLTVT.

The DNA for the CDR3 is TGTGCCAGCGGCATACGGACAGGGGGCTCCTACGAGCAGTACTTC. Protein: CASGIRTGGSYEQYF. The rearrangement links TRBV7-9 to TRBJ2-7; 10 bases are a match to TRBD1. Trimming cost V 8 bases and J 0 bases; bases outside gene matches: 7. Germline CDR1 SEHNR, CDR2 FQNEAQ (reference sequence). The CDR3 extends over 15 amino acids.

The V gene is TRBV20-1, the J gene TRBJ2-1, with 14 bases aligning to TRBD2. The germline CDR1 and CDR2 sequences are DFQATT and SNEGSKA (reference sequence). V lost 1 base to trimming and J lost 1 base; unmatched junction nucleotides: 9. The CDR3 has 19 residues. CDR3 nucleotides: TGCAGTGCTAGAGGTTCGGGACTAGCGGGAGTTCGGTCCTACAATGAGCAGTTCTTC. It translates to CSARGSGLAGVRSYNEQFF.

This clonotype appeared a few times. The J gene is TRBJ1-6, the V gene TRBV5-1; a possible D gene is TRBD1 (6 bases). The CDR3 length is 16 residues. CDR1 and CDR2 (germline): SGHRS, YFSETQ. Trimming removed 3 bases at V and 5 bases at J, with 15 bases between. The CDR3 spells CASSYFSRTDNSPLHF. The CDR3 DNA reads TGCGCCAGCAGCTATTTCTCCCGGACAGATAATTCACCCCTCCACTTT.

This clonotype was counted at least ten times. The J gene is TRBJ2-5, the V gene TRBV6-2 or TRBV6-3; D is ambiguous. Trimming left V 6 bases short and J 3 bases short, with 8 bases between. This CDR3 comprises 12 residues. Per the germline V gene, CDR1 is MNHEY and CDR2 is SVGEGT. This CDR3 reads CASSSFEETQYF. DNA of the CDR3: TGTGCCAGCAGCAGCTTCGAAGAGACCCAGTACTTC.

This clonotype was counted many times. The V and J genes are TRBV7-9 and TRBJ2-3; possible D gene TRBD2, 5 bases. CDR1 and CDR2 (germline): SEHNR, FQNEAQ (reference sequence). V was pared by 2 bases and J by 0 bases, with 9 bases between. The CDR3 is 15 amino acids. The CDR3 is CASSLRRTSTDTQYF. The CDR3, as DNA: TGTGCCAGCAGCTTACGACGGACTAGCACAGATACGCAGTATTTT.